This T cell receptor beta chain is from a study of T cells in Graves' hyperthyroidism and ophthalmopathy. TCR beta CDR3 regions were amplified from RNA. Initially, a first-round RT-PCR of the TCR CDR3 employed the HTBI primer set. A single record per CDR3 protein comes from TCRdb applying MiXCR to the multiplex PCR reads. The sample lists around 610,000 distinct CDR3 sequences, roughly 15% seen once, with 4% to 5.5% in the top ten. At least ten counts were recorded for this clonotype. The source is a woman aged 40 to 50 with Graves' ophthalmopathy. The sequenced sample consisted of blood.

The CDR3 protein is CASSYSRGQVDHTEAFF. CDR3 DNA: TGTGCCAGCAGTTACTCGAGAGGGCAGGTTGATCACACTGAAGCTTTCTTT. The chain couples TRBV6-2 or TRBV6-3 to TRBJ1-1; D remains unclear. Germline V gene data show CDR1 as MNHEY and CDR2 as SVGEGT. The CDR3 is 17 amino acids. Trimming stripped 0 bases from V and 3 bases from J, with 17 bases between.